The rows below give T cell receptor beta chains drawn from one sample of a study of blood T cell repertoires in COVID-19. Data came from immunoSEQ multiplex PCR; TCRdb stores just in-frame clones and leaves some out. The data contain some 180,000 clones, around 90% of them singletons. The material sequenced was peripheral blood. The receptor set was obtained from a man aged 50 or older with acute or convalescent COVID-19. Both conserved end residues are part of each CDR3. The order of the fields is clone size, J gene, D gene, V gene, CDR3 protein, CDR3 DNA. The D gene is left open where the match is weak. Rows give clone size only sometimes, using once, few, many, or a class for an expanded clone.

once,TRBJ2-1,TRBD2,TRBV27,CASSFLGRGEQFF,TGTGCCAGCAGTTTCCTGGGGAGGGGTGAGCAGTTCTTC
few,TRBJ2-2,TRBD1,TRBV9,CASSEPGQGGGELFF,TGTGCCAGCAGCGAACCGGGACAGGGCGGCGGGGAGCTGTTTTTT
-,TRBJ2-3,-,TRBV25-1,CASTLTGDTQYF,TGTGCCAGCACCCTAACCGGAGATACGCAGTATTTT
-,TRBJ2-3,-,TRBV21-1,CASSKLLGLAGEARGTDTQYF,TGTGCCAGCAGCAAATTGTTAGGACTAGCGGGAGAGGCGAGGGGCACAGATACGCAGTATTTT
-,TRBJ2-5,TRBD1,TRBV19,CASSLGDRNQETQYF,TGTGCCAGTAGTCTCGGGGACAGAAACCAAGAGACCCAGTACTTC
-,TRBJ2-2,-,TRBV7-2,CASSRGYTTRELFF,TGTGCCAGCAGCCGGGGTTATACCACCCGGGAGCTGTTTTTT
-,TRBJ2-1,TRBD1,TRBV27,CASSSPPGTGVYNEQFF,TGTGCCAGCAGTTCGCCACCCGGGACAGGGGTATACAATGAGCAGTTCTTC
-,TRBJ1-1,-,TRBV4-3,CASSQDLGRAVFTEAFF,TGCGCCAGCAGCCAAGATCTGGGCAGGGCGGTTTTCACTGAAGCTTTCTTT
-,TRBJ2-7,-,TRBV10-2,CASSDRGFEQYF,TGCGCCAGCAGTGACAGGGGCTTCGAGCAGTACTTC
-,TRBJ1-6,TRBD1,TRBV7-9,CASSLWDRGGSPLHF,TGTGCCAGCAGCTTGTGGGACAGGGGAGGTTCACCCCTCCACTTT
-,TRBJ1-6,-,TRBV3-1/TRBV3-2,CASSPDSYSPLHF,TGTGCCAGCAGCCCGGACAGCTATTCACCCCTCCACTTT
-,TRBJ2-4,-,TRBV4-2,CASSQDGGSTKNIQYF,TGTGCCAGCAGCCAAGATGGAGGGAGCACCAAAAACATTCAGTACTTC
-,TRBJ2-2,TRBD2,TRBV15,CATSRGGTSGMAGELFF,TGTGCCACCAGCAGAGGAGGGACTAGCGGGATGGCCGGGGAGCTGTTTTTT
-,TRBJ1-2,TRBD1,TRBV28,CASSLQTGGYTF,TGTGCCAGCAGTTTACAAACAGGGGGTTACACCTTC
-,TRBJ2-3,-,TRBV4-2,CASSQAVQGTDTQYF,TGTGCCAGCAGCCAGGCCGTCCAGGGCACAGATACGCAGTATTTT
-,TRBJ1-2,TRBD1,TRBV9,CASSSTTGGYGYTF,TGTGCCAGCAGCTCAACTACAGGGGGCTATGGCTACACCTTC
-,TRBJ2-2,-,TRBV19,CASRYRVRTGELFF,TGTGCCAGTAGGTACAGGGTCCGCACCGGGGAGCTGTTTTTT
-,TRBJ2-5,-,TRBV3-1/TRBV3-2,CASSHGGRGGTQETQYF,TGTGCCAGCAGCCATGGGGGTCGCGGTGGGACACAAGAGACCCAGTACTTC
-,TRBJ1-1,-,TRBV15,CATSSSRAEAFF,TGTGCCACCAGCAGCTCACGGGCTGAAGCTTTCTTT
-,TRBJ2-2,TRBD2,TRBV7-6,CASSTSSGTKTGELFF,TGTGCCAGCAGCACATCATCCGGGACTAAAACCGGGGAGCTGTTTTTT
-,TRBJ2-5,TRBD2,TRBV4-1,CASSQVFFGGGLQETQYF,TGCGCCAGCAGCCAAGTATTTTTCGGGGGGGGGCTCCAAGAGACCCAGTACTTC
few,TRBJ2-1,-,TRBV7-9,CASSLWSGGSYNEQFF,TGTGCCAGCAGCTTGTGGAGCGGTGGCTCCTACAATGAGCAGTTCTTC
-,TRBJ1-6,TRBD1,TRBV9,CASSVARQGANSPLHF,TGTGCCAGCAGCGTAGCCCGACAGGGGGCTAATTCACCCCTCCACTTT
-,TRBJ1-4,-,TRBV5-4,CASRPNPQGSEKLFF,TGTGCCAGCAGACCGAACCCCCAGGGAAGTGAAAAACTGTTTTTT
few,TRBJ2-3,TRBD2,TRBV19,CASNPGLAADTQYF,TGTGCCAGTAATCCGGGACTAGCGGCAGATACGCAGTATTTT
-,TRBJ2-5,-,TRBV10-3,CAIKNYGQPQETQYF,TGTGCCATCAAGAATTACGGACAGCCCCAAGAGACCCAGTACTTC
-,TRBJ2-1,TRBD2,TRBV7-8,CASSGTRTSGRSSYNEQFF,TGTGCCAGCAGCGGAACTAGGACTAGCGGGAGGAGCTCCTACAATGAGCAGTTCTTC
once,TRBJ2-7,TRBD2,TRBV11-2,CASSLRLAGAYNEQYF,TGTGCCAGCAGCTTACGACTAGCGGGAGCCTATAACGAGCAGTACTTC
-,TRBJ1-6,-,TRBV3-1/TRBV3-2,CASSQDAAYASPLHF,TGTGCCAGCAGCCAAGATGCGGCGTACGCTTCACCCCTCCACTTT
-,TRBJ2-7,-,TRBV5-1,CASSWTRGSSYEQYF,TGCGCCAGCAGCTGGACTCGAGGGTCCTCCTACGAGCAGTACTTC
-,TRBJ1-5,-,TRBV5-1,CASRSGNSNQPQHF,TGCGCCAGCAGGTCAGGGAATAGCAATCAGCCCCAGCATTTT
-,TRBJ1-5,TRBD1,TRBV3-1/TRBV3-2,CASRSGMDRENWSNQPQHF,TGTGCCAGCAGATCCGGAATGGACAGGGAAAATTGGAGCAATCAGCCCCAGCATTTT
once,TRBJ1-2,-,TRBV18,CASSPGRSRANYGYTF,TGTGCCAGCTCACCAGGAAGAAGCAGGGCAAACTATGGCTACACCTTC
-,TRBJ1-1,-,TRBV6-1,CASSVPMDRNTEAFF,TGTGCCAGCAGTGTTCCCATGGACAGAAACACTGAAGCTTTCTTT
once,TRBJ1-1,TRBD1,TRBV27,CASPGTAKAFF,TGTGCCAGTCCGGGGACAGCCAAAGCTTTCTTT
-,TRBJ1-5,-,TRBV7-9,CASSPRQFPIANQPQHF,TGTGCCAGCAGCCCTAGACAGTTCCCTATAGCAAATCAGCCCCAGCATTTT
-,TRBJ1-4,TRBD1,TRBV2,CASRGQLTNEKLFF,TGTGCCAGCAGGGGACAGTTAACTAATGAAAAACTGTTTTTT
once,TRBJ2-4,-,TRBV7-8,CASSLGTELVLAKNIQYF,TGTGCCAGCAGCTTAGGGACAGAATTGGTCCTAGCCAAAAACATTCAGTACTTC
-,TRBJ2-5,TRBD2,TRBV5-4,CASSSAGVQETQYF,TGTGCCAGCAGCTCAGCGGGGGTCCAAGAGACCCAGTACTTC
-,TRBJ2-7,TRBD1,TRBV5-1,CASSYWGQSYEQYF,TGCGCCAGCAGCTATTGGGGACAGAGCTACGAGCAGTACTTC
-,TRBJ1-2,-,TRBV28,CASSILHSGYGYTF,TGTGCCAGCAGTATCCTCCACAGCGGCTATGGCTACACCTTC
-,TRBJ1-1,TRBD1,TRBV19,CASNRDREGSEAFF,TGTGCCAGTAACCGGGACAGGGAAGGTTCTGAAGCTTTCTTT
-,TRBJ2-1,-,TRBV5-1,CASSLAGASRDEQFF,TGCGCCAGCAGCTTGGCAGGGGCTTCTAGGGATGAGCAGTTCTTC
-,TRBJ1-5,-,TRBV9,CASRGRQPQHF,TGTGCCAGCAGGGGGAGGCAGCCCCAGCATTTT